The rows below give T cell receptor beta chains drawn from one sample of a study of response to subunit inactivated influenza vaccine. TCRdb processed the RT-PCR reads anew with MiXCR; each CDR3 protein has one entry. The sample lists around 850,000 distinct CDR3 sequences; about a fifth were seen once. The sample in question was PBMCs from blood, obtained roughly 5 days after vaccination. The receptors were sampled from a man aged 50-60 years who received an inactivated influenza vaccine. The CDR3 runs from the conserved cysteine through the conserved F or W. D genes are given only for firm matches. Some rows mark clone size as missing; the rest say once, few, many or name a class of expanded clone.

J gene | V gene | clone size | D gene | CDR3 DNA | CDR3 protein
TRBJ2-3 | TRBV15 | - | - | TGTGCCACCAGCAGTTTCGAGGGGCAGTATTTT | CATSSFEGQYF
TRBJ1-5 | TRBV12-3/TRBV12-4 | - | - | TGTGCCAGCAGCAAGGACGGGATATTTGTGCCCCAGCATTTT | CASSKDGIFVPQHF
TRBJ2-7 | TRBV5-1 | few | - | TGCGCCAGCAGCGGGTACGGCAGCTCCTACGAGCAGTACTTC | CASSGYGSSYEQYF
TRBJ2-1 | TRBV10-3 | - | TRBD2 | TGTGCCATCAGTGATAGCGGGAGCTCCTACAATGAGCAGTTCTTC | CAISDSGSSYNEQFF
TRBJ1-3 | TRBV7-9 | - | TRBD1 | TGTGCCAGCAGCTATCCCGGGACAGGGCATTCTGGAAACACCATATATTTT | CASSYPGTGHSGNTIYF
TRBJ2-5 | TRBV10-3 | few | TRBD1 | TGTGCCATCAGTGAGTTCCCAGGGGGCATTGAAGAGACCCAGTACTTC | CAISEFPGGIEETQYF
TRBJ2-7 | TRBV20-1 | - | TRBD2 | TGCAGTGCTAGTCTAGCGGACCCCTACGAGCAGTACTTC | CSASLADPYEQYF
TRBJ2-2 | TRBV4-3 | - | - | TGCGCCAGCAGCCAAGTTCCGGTGTCCGGGGAGCTGTTTTTT | CASSQVPVSGELFF
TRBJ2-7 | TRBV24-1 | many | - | TGTGCCACCAGTGATCTGGGGGGAGAGGAGCAGTACTTC | CATSDLGGEEQYF
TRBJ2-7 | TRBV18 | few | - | TGTGCCAGCTCACCTCAGGGTCCCCCGGGCGAGCAGTACTTC | CASSPQGPPGEQYF
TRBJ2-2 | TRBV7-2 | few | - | TGTGCCAGCAGCTTAAGTCAAACAGAGGGCCCCGGGGAGCTGTTTTTT | CASSLSQTEGPGELFF
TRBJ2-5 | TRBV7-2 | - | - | TGTGCCAGCAGCAAACCGGGATACCAAGAGACCCAGTACTTC | CASSKPGYQETQYF
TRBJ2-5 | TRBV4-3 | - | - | TGCGCCAGCAGCCAAGACTTTGGAAAGACCCAGTACTTC | CASSQDFGKTQYF
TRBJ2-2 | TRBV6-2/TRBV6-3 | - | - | TGTGCCAGCTTTTTCGACAGTTTCACCGGGGAGCTGTTTTTT | CASFFDSFTGELFF
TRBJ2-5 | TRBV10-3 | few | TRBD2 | TGTGCCATCAGTGAGGACATAGCGGGAGGGCCACAAGAGACCCAGTACTTC | CAISEDIAGGPQETQYF
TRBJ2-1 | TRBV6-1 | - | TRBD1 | TGTGCCAGCAAAGAATGGGGGACAGGGGTCTATGAGCAGTTCTTC | CASKEWGTGVYEQFF
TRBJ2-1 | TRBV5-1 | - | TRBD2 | TGCGCCAGCAGCTCCCAAGCGGGAGCGAGTGGCAATGAGCAGTTCTTC | CASSSQAGASGNEQFF
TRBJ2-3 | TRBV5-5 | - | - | TGTGCCAGCAGCTTCGGAACGGGACGGGCAGATACGCAGTATTTT | CASSFGTGRADTQYF
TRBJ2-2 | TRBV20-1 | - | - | TGCAGTGCTAGACCATGGGGAACTACCGGCAACACCGGGGAGCTGTTTTTT | CSARPWGTTGNTGELFF
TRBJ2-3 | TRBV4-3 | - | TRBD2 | TGCGCCAGCAGCCAAGGGTCAGCAGGGAGGGCAGATACGCAGTATTTT | CASSQGSAGRADTQYF
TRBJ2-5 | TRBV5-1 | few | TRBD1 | TGCGCCAGCAGCCCAGGACAGGGCCTTCAAGAGACCCAGTACTTC | CASSPGQGLQETQYF
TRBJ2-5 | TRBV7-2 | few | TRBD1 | TGTGCCAGCAGCTACTACAGGGGTTCTCTAGAGACCCAGTACTTC | CASSYYRGSLETQYF
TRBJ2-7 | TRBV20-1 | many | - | TGCAGTGCTAGAGTCCCAGGGATCGGCTACGAGCAGTACTTC | CSARVPGIGYEQYF
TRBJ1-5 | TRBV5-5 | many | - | TGTGCCAGCACTCTATCCAAGCCCCAGCATTTT | CASTLSKPQHF
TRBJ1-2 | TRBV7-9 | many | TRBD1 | TGTGCCAGCAGTCGATCCGGGACAGGGTCCCTTGGCTACACCTTC | CASSRSGTGSLGYTF
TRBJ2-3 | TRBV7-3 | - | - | TGTGCCAGCAGCTTATCTAGCCGGATCACAGATACGCAGTATTTT | CASSLSSRITDTQYF